This entry features one T cell receptor beta chain sequence. Its antigen is unknown. This entry comes from a study of monozygotic twins with inflammatory bowel disease. Overall study results and limits: The authors note that differing immunosuppressive treatments may have added variability to patient repertoires. Relative clonotype sharing with others was diminished in IBD patients versus healthy twins, particularly with disease activity.

Added by template switching were UMIs that each held a 6-nucleotide sample barcode. From its re-call of the 5' RACE reads, TCRdb lists each CDR3 protein once, without DNA. Its table records 150,000 to 200,000 distinct CDR3 sequences. The CDR3 totals 15 residues. The V gene's germline CDR1 is LNHDA and CDR2 SQIVND (reference sequence). This TCR was recovered from a human donor with ulcerative colitis or Crohn's disease, or a healthy co-twin of an affected twin (not recorded which). Sequences were obtained from blood. The chain combines TRBV19 with TRBJ2-1; TCRdb outputs TRBD1, but without DNA this stays unchecked. This CDR3 reads CASSISSGAYNEQFF.